Each of the 21 T cell receptor beta chains below was sequenced from the same sample in a study of regulatory T cells in long-lasting Graves disease. Arm-PCR of CDR3 regions and iRepertoire HTBI primers were used to build TCR beta libraries. TCRdb reanalysed the multiplex PCR reads using MiXCR and keeps one entry per CDR3 protein. This repertoire shows 650,000 to 850,000 distinct CDR3 sequences, about 30% found once; its top ten account for around 42%. Time point meaning: persistent/refractory GD, antithyroid drugs over 5 years with positive TRAb. The TCR library used RNA extracted from PBMCs. The material was peripheral blood mononuclear cells (PBMCs), obtained when the disease was refractory, from a patient treated with antithyroid drugs. The receptor set was obtained from a female donor with Graves disease.

The chain combines TRBV30 with TRBJ1-6, with D tentatively TRBD1 (5 bases). Trimming removed 2 bases from V and 8 bases from J, with 10 bases in between. The CDR3 loop spans 13 amino acids. Germline CDR1 GTSNPN, CDR2 SVGIG (reference sequence). The DNA for the CDR3 is TGTGCCTGGAGTTGGGGGAATGATTCACCCCTCCACTTT. This encodes CAWSWGNDSPLHF.

There are a few counts of this clonotype. The chain uses TRBV20-1 and TRBJ1-5; possible D gene TRBD1, 5 bases. The CDR3 runs to 14 residues. The ends were cut back, 3 bases at V and 0 bases at J, with 9 bases in the middle. Germline V gives CDR1 DFQATT, CDR2 SNEGSKA (reference sequence). Written as DNA, the CDR3 is TGCAGTGCTAGTGCAGGGAATAGCAATCAGCCCCAGCATTTT. Its protein product is CSASAGNSNQPQHF.

In its sample, this clonotype was seen many times. The V gene is TRBV7-9, the J gene TRBJ1-1; D is ambiguous. Germline lookup yields CDR1 SEHNR and CDR2 FQNEAQ (reference sequence). The CDR3 sequence is 14 residues long. V lost 2 bases to trimming and J lost 3 bases, with 10 bases between them. The CDR3 region is CASSLSRRDTEAFF. CDR3 coding DNA: TGTGCCAGCAGCTTATCCCGCCGGGACACTGAAGCTTTCTTT.

V and J are TRBV27 and TRBJ1-5; D is possibly TRBD1 (5 bases). The V gene's germline CDR1 is MNHEY and CDR2 SMNVEV (reference sequence). The CDR3 loop spans 18 amino acids. V was clipped by 1 base and J by 1 base, with 17 bases between them. The CDR3, as DNA: TGTGCCAGCAGTTTATTTGGGTGGAGGGGTAGGAGCAATCAGCCCCAGCATTTT. It encodes CASSLFGWRGRSNQPQHF.

This chain links TRBV7-2 with TRBJ1-4; possibly TRBD1 for D (6 bases). V lost 4 bases and J 4 bases, leaving 13 bases between the germline ends. Germline V gene sequence: CDR1 SGHTA, CDR2 FQGNSA. CDR3 size: 15 residues. The CDR3: CASSSPQGVNEKLFF. DNA for the CDR3: TGTGCCAGCAGCTCCCCACAGGGCGTTAATGAAAAACTGTTTTTT.

This clonotype appeared a few times. This chain uses TRBV28 with TRBJ1-1; the D is unclear. CDR1 and CDR2 from the germline V gene are MDHEN and SYDVKM. There are 14 residues in the CDR3. Trimming cost V 1 base and J 1 base, with 7 bases left between them. The CDR3 sequence: CASSLSQENTEAFF. As DNA, the CDR3 is TGTGCCAGCAGTTTATCTCAGGAGAACACTGAAGCTTTCTTT.

A remark on this clonotype: The junction differs from germline at one of its ends, possibly a read error. The chain has TRBV9 and TRBJ1-2; D is unresolved. From germline, CDR1 is SGDLS and CDR2 YYNGEE. The CDR3 is 12 amino acids. CDR3 protein: CASSSEYYDYTF. CDR3 nucleotides: TGTGCCAGCAGCTCTGAATACTATGACTACACCTTC.

This clonotype has only one observation. This chain joins TRBV28 and TRBJ1-1; no clear D. The V and J ends lost 6 bases and 0 bases respectively, with 17 bases between them. The length of the CDR3 is 16 residues. The germline V gene encodes CDR1 MDHEN and CDR2 SYDVKM. CDR3 bases: TGTGCCAGCAGCTTGGTTCCGCAGAGACTGAACACTGAAGCTTTCTTT. Amino acids: CASSLVPQRLNTEAFF.

This clonotype was detected only a few times. The rearrangement links TRBV6-1 to TRBJ2-7, with D perhaps matching TRBD1 (5 bases). Germline V gene sequence: CDR1 MNHNS, CDR2 SASEGT. This CDR3 is 12 amino acids long. The V and J ends lost 5 bases and 6 bases respectively, with 11 bases between them. The CDR3 spells CASSKDRGEQYF. CDR3 in DNA: TGTGCCAGCAGTAAAGACAGAGGCGAGCAGTACTTC.

This clonotype was seen a handful of times. The chain employs TRBV28 and TRBJ2-4, with 10 bases lining up with TRBD2. V lost 6 bases to trimming and J lost 8 bases; unmatched junction nucleotides: 7. Germline CDR1 is MDHEN and CDR2 is SYDVKM. The CDR3 runs to 14 residues. DNA of the CDR3: TGTGCCAGCAGCCCTAGCGGGGGCTGGGACATTCAGTACTTC. It is translated as CASSPSGGWDIQYF. The full variable domain, completed using reference TRBV28 and TRBJ2-4, is DVKVTQSSRYLVKRTGEKVFLECVQDMDHENMFWYRQDPGLGLRLIYFSYDVKMKEKGDIPEGYSVSREKKERFSLILESASTNQTSMYLCASSPSGGWDIQYFGAGTRLSVL.

The chain has TRBV19 and TRBJ1-1, with D possibly TRBD1 on 6 matching bases. The germline CDR1 and CDR2 sequences are LNHDA and SQIVND (reference sequence). The CDR3 loop spans 16 amino acids. V lost 6 bases, J lost 6 bases, and 23 bases lay in between. CDR3 nucleotides: TGTGCCAGTAGCAAGCGCCCCACAGGGAGGACGGCTGAAGCTTTCTTT. Encoded protein: CASSKRPTGRTAEAFF.

This clonotype occurred many times. V and J are TRBV5-1 and TRBJ2-4, with 10 bases matching TRBD2. The CDR3 totals 17 residues. V was clipped by 4 bases and J by 0 bases; unmatched bases: 7. Per germline, CDR1 SGHRS and CDR2 YFSETQ. CDR3 loop: CASSNRTSGLAKNIQYF. CDR3 coding DNA: TGCGCCAGCAGCAACCGGACTAGCGGCCTAGCCAAAAACATTCAGTACTTC.

There are a few counts of this clonotype. The V gene is TRBV2, the J gene TRBJ2-2; 9 nucleotides line up with TRBD1. Per the germline V gene, CDR1 is SNHLY and CDR2 is FYNNEI. The CDR3 totals 14 residues. Trimming cost V 4 bases and J 7 bases; bases outside gene matches: 4. CDR3 sequence (DNA): TGTGCCAGCAGTGCCGGGACAGGGTACGGGGAGCTGTTTTTT. Amino acid sequence: CASSAGTGYGELFF.

The V and J genes are TRBV6-9 and TRBJ1-4, with D perhaps matching TRBD1 (6 bases). Between the trimmed V and J ends, which lost 3 bases and 7 bases, there was a span of 18 bases. The CDR3 contains 16 residues. Germline CDR1 and CDR2: MNHGY and SVAAGI. The CDR3 coding sequence is TGTGCCAGCAGTTACTCCGGCGGGGGGCGGGCTGAAAAACTGTTTTTT. Its protein is CASSYSGGGRAEKLFF.

This clonotype was recorded many times. The rearrangement uses TRBV28 and TRBJ2-7, with a possible D match to TRBD1 (7 bases). Trimming took 6 bases from V and 6 from J, leaving 15 bases between them. This CDR3 contains 13 residues. The germline V gene has CDR1 MDHEN and CDR2 SYDVKM. The CDR3 region has the DNA TGTGCCAGCAGGGGCGGGACAGCAGGCGAGCAGTACTTC. Translation gives CASRGGTAGEQYF. Supplemented by reference TRBV28 and TRBJ2-7, the full variable domain reads DVKVTQSSRYLVKRTGEKVFLECVQDMDHENMFWYRQDPGLGLRLIYFSYDVKMKEKGDIPEGYSVSREKKERFSLILESASTNQTSMYLCASRGGTAGEQYFGPGTRLTVT.

With respect to this clonotype: This may stem from a read error, because a much larger clone lies one nucleotide away. As the CDR3 is not closed by the conserved phenylalanine or tryptophan, this likely results from a read error. The chain has TRBV29-1 and TRBJ2-5, with TRBD1 as a possible D gene (5 bases). V lost 8 bases and J lost 0, with 16 bases in between. From germline, CDR1 is SQVTM and CDR2 ANQGSEA. The CDR3 is made up of 14 amino acids. This CDR3 is CSHRKDRYQETQYC. CDR3 DNA sequence: TGCAGCCATAGAAAAGACAGATACCAAGAGACCCAGTACTGC.

The V gene is TRBV6-2 or TRBV6-3, the J gene TRBJ2-6; 7 bases are shared with TRBD1. In germline, CDR1 is MNHEY, CDR2 SVGEGT. The V gene end was trimmed by 3 bases and the J gene end by 6 bases; junction bases not matched to a gene: 14. CDR3 size: 18 residues. The CDR3 region is CASSYRARQGSSANVLTF. DNA for the CDR3: TGTGCCAGCAGTTATCGGGCTCGACAGGGCTCTTCGGCCAACGTCCTGACTTTC.

In this sample, this clonotype turned up a few times. The rearrangement uses TRBV29-1 and TRBJ2-7, with D maybe TRBD1 (5 bases). V lost 4 bases and J 2 bases, leaving 9 bases between the germline ends. Germline V gives CDR1 SQVTM, CDR2 ANQGSEA. There are 12 residues in the CDR3. Here the CDR3 reads CSVVPRAYEQYF. CDR3 sequence (DNA): TGCAGCGTTGTGCCCAGGGCCTACGAGCAGTACTTC.

This clonotype was counted ten times or more. This chain joins TRBV28 and TRBJ1-1; TRBD1 is a possible D gene (6 bases). The CDR3 has 16 residues. The germline gives CDR1 MDHEN, CDR2 SYDVKM. V shed 5 bases and J shed 4 bases, with 20 bases lying between them. The CDR3 nucleotides are TGTGCCAGCAGTGCCCAACAGGGAGCAGCAGGCACTGAAGCTTTCTTT. Residues: CASSAQQGAAGTEAFF.

V gene TRBV3-1 combines with J gene TRBJ2-2, with D possibly being TRBD1 (6 bases). CDR1 is LGHDT and CDR2 is YNNKEL in the germline V gene (reference sequence). The length of the CDR3 is 15 residues. V was cut by 4 bases and J by 3 bases, with 12 bases left in between. Written as DNA, the CDR3 is TGTGCCAGCAGCCCCTGGGACAAACACACCGGGGAGCTGTTTTTT. It encodes CASSPWDKHTGELFF.

This chain connects TRBV29-1 to TRBJ1-1, with a weak D call TRBD1 (5 bases). The V gene's germline CDR1 is SQVTM and CDR2 ANQGSEA. This CDR3 has 11 amino acids. The CDR3 spells CSGLGLTEAFF. The CDR3, as DNA: TGCAGTGGGTTGGGGCTCACTGAAGCTTTCTTT.